These T cell receptor beta chains were read from a single sample in a study of T cell changes during pregnancy in multiple sclerosis. Clones were read by immunoSEQ multiplex PCR, and TCRdb kept only the in-frame ones, dropping some. The top ten clones hold roughly 5.7% of a sample with tens of thousands of clones, 91% of them seen once. The starting material was CD8+ T cells from peripheral blood mononuclear cells, obtained before pregnancy. The receptor set was obtained from a female donor with multiple sclerosis, enrolled in a pregnancy study. CDR3s leave out the opening cysteine and the closing phenylalanine or tryptophan.

CDR3 protein	V gene
ASSLEVREVGNTEAF	TRBV11-2
ASSTGRDQETQY	TRBV6-1
ASSGDSTNEQF	TRBV6-4
ASSQGGLPYNEQF	TRBV4-1
ASSLEEEYEQY	TRBV11-1
ASDSHNQPQH	TRBV2
ASSSPNQPQH	TRBV7-2
ASSVETGGVSPLH	TRBV19
ASSSLIDSWGTEAF	TRBV7-9
ASSAVSIPEQF	TRBV4-1
ASSQSTDSQGSPLH	TRBV4-1
ASSLVSGVSDTQY	TRBV11-2
ATKLAGGLHTGELF	TRBV28
ASSQTGQGLHEQY	TRBV7-9
ASSSAPVWQGNYGYT	TRBV25-1
ASSLGRGDTYGYT	TRBV5-6
ASSSGTSSLYEQY	TRBV5-6
AKTSGGPYNEQF	TRBV2
ASSQEGGQGGTEAF	TRBV4-2
ASSLSRGEKLF	TRBV27
ASSAPGQDQETQY	TRBV18
ASSLSYRDNSPLH	TRBV5-6
ASPPGGRGPSEAF	TRBV7-9
ASSEEGRQPQH	TRBV6-1
SARTGDMNTEAF	TRBV29-1
ASRRGYRTGLDTGELF	TRBV27
ASSLYSAYEQY	TRBV5-6
ASSPGTGGWGRAEAF	TRBV7-3
ASSLFPGEQETQY	TRBV11-2
ASSLGGGGSPLH	TRBV13
ASSKTGGAYGYT	TRBV27
ASKIGGLAEAF	TRBV19
ASSVLGGDHTEAF	TRBV10-2
SVGGYDGGVYNYGYT	TRBV29-1
ASRRDRDRVTYEQY	TRBV27
ASSILQDSYNEQF	TRBV19
ASGGLVDFHEQF	TRBV9